This T cell receptor (beta chain) was found in a study of response to subunit inactivated influenza vaccine. Comment on this clonotype: The antigen is not known.

In TCRdb, the RT-PCR reads were re-called with MiXCR into one record per CDR3 protein. The sample lists 450,000 to 500,000 distinct CDR3 sequences; over 9.5% were seen once. Whole-study findings and limits: It was suggested by the authors that few new T cells are recruited by each seasonal influenza vaccination.

The ends lost 4 bases at V and 7 bases at J; junction bases unmatched: 2. The germline V gene encodes CDR1 SGHVS and CDR2 FNYEAQ. The CDR3 is 14 amino acids. Sequenced here: PBMCs from blood, sampled roughly 45 days after vaccination. The clonotype was recovered from a man aged 50-59 years who received an inactivated influenza vaccine. The rearrangement uses TRBV7-6 and TRBJ1-6, with 9 positions matching TRBD1. The chain's CDR3 is CASSYGTGNSPLHF. The CDR3 DNA reads as TGTGCCAGCAGCTACGGGACAGGGAATTCACCCCTCCACTTT.